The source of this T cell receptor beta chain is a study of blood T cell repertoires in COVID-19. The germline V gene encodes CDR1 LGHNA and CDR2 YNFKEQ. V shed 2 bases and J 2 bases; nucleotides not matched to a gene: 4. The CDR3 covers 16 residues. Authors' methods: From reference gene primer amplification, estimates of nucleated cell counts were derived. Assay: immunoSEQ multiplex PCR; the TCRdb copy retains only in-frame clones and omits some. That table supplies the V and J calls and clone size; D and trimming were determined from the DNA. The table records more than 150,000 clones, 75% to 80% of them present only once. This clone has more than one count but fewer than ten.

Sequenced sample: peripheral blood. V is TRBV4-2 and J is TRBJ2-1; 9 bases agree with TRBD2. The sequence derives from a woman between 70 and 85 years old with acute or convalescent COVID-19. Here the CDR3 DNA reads TGTGCCAGCAGCCAACAGACTAGCGGCACCTACAATGAGCAGTTCTTC. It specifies CASSQQTSGTYNEQFF.